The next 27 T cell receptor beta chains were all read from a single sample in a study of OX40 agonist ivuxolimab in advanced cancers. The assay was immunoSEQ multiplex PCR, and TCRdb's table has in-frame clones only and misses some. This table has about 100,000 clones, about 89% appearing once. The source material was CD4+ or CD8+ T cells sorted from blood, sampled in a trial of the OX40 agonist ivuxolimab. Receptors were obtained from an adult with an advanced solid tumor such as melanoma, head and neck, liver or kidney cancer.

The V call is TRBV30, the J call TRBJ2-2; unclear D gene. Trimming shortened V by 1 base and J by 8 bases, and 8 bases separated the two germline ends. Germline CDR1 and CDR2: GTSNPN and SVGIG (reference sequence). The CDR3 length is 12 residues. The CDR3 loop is CAWSDLAGELFF. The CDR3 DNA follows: TGTGCCTGGAGTGACCTGGCGGGGGAGCTGTTTTTT.

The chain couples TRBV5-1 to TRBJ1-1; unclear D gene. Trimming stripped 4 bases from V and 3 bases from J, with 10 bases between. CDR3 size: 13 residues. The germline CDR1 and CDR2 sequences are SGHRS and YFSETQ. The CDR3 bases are TGCGCCAGCAGCATTGTTATGGACACTGAAGCTTTCTTT. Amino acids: CASSIVMDTEAFF.

The DNA of the CDR3 is TGTGCCAGCAGTGAATTTAATGCCAGGAGGCATGGCTACACCTTC. Its translation is CASSEFNARRHGYTF. The V call is TRBV6-1, the J call TRBJ1-2; no clear D. V lost 2 bases and J 6 bases, leaving 16 bases between the germline ends. The CDR3 loop spans 15 amino acids. CDR1 is MNHNS and CDR2 is SASEGT in the germline V gene.

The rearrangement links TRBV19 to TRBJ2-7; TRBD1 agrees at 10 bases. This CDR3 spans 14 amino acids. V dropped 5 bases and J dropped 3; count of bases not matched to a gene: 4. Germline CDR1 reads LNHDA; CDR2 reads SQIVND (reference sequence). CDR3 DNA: TGTGCCAGTAGTCCCAGGACAGGGGGCTACGAGCAGTACTTC. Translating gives CASSPRTGGYEQYF.

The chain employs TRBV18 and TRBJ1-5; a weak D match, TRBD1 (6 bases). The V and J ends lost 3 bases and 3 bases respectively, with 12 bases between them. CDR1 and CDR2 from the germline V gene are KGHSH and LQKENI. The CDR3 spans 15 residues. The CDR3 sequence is CASSPQDSHNQPQHF. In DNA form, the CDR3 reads TGTGCCAGCTCACCCCAGGACAGCCACAATCAGCCCCAGCATTTT.

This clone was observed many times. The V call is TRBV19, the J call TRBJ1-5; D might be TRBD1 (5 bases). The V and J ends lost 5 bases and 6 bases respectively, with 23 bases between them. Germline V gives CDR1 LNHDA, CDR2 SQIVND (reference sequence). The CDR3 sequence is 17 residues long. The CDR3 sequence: CASSLLSTRGTGQPQHF. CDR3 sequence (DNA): TGTGCCAGTAGTCTTTTGTCGACACGGGGGACCGGTCAGCCCCAGCATTTT.

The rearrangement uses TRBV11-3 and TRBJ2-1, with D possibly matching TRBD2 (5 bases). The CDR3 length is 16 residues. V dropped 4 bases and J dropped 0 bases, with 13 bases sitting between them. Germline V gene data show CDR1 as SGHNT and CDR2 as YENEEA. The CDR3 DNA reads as TGTGCCAGCAGCTCCCGGGGAAACCCCTCCTACAATGAGCAGTTCTTC. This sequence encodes CASSSRGNPSYNEQFF.

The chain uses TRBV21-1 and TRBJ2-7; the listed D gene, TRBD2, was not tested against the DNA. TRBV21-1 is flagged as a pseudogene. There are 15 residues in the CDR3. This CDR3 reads CASSKALVAANEQYF. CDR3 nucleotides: TGTGCCAGCAGCAAAGCGTTGGTTGCGGCAAACGAGCAGTACTTC.

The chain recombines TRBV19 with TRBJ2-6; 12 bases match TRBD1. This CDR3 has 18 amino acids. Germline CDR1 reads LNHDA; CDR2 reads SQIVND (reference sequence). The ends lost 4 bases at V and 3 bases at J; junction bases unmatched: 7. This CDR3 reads CASSRAGQGARGANVLTF. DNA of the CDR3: TGTGCCAGTAGTAGGGCGGGACAGGGGGCGCGTGGGGCCAACGTCCTGACTTTC.

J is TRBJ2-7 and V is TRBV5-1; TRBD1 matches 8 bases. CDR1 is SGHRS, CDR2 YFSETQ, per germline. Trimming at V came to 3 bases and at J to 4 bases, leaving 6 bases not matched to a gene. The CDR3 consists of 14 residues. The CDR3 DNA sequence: TGCGCCAGCAGCTCTAACAGGGGGGTATACGAGCAGTACTTC. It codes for CASSSNRGVYEQYF.

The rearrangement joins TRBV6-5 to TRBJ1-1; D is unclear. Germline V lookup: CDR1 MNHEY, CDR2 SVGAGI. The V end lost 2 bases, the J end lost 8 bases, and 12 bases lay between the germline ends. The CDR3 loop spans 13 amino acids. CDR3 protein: CASSYGGRVEAFF. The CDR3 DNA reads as TGTGCCAGCAGTTACGGAGGTCGCGTAGAAGCTTTCTTT.

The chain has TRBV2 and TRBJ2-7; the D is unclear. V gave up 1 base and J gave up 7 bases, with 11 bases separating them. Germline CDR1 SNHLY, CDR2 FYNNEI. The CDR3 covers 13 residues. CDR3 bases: TGTGCCAGCAGTGAAGATTTGAACGGGGAGCAGTACTTC. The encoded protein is CASSEDLNGEQYF.

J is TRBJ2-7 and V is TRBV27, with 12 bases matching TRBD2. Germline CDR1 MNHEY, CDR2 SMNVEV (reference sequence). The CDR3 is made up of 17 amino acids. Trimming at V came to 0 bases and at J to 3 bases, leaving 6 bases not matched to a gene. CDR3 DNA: TGTGCCAGCAGTTTATCGGGGGGACTAGCGGGTTTCTACGAGCAGTACTTC. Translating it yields CASSLSGGLAGFYEQYF.

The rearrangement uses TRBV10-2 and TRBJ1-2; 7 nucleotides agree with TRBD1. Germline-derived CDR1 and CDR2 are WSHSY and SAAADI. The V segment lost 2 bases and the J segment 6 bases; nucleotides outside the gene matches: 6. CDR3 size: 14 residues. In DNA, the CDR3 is TGCGCCAGCAGTGAGACGACAGGGAACAATGGCTACACCTTC. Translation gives CASSETTGNNGYTF.

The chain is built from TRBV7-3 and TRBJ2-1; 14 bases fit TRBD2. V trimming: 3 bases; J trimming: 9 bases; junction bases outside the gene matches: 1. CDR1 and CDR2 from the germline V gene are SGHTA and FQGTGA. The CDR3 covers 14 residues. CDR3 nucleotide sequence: TGTGCCAGCAGCTTGACTAGCGGGAGGGCTGAGCAGTTCTTC. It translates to CASSLTSGRAEQFF.

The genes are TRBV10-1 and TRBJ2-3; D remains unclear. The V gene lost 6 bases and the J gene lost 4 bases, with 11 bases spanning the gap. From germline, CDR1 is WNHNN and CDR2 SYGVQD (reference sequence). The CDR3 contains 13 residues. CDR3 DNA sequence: TGCGCCAGCAGCCCGGTCTTCGCAGATACGCAGTATTTT. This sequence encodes CASSPVFADTQYF.

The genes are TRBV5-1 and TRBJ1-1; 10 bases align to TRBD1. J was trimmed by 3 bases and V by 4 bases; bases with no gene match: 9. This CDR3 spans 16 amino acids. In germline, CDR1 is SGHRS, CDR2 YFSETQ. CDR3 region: CASSPGTGVLDTEAFF. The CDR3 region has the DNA TGCGCCAGCAGCCCCGGGACAGGGGTCTTGGACACTGAAGCTTTCTTT. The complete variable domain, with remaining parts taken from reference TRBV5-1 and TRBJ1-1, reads KAGVTQTPRYLIKTRGQQVTLSCSPISGHRSVSWYQQTPGQGLQFLFEYFSETQRNKGNFPGRFSGRQFSNSRSEMNVSTLELGDSALYLCASSPGTGVLDTEAFFGQGTRLTVV.

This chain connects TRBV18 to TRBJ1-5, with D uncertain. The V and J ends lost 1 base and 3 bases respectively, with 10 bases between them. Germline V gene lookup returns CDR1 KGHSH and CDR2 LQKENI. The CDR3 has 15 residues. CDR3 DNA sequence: TGTGCCAGCTCACCACATGTCGGGGACAATCAGCCCCAGCATTTT. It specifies CASSPHVGDNQPQHF. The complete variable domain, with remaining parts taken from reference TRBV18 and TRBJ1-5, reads NAGVMQNPRHLVRRRGQEARLRCSPMKGHSHVYWYRQLPEEGLKFMVYLQKENIIDESGMPKERFSAEFPKEGPSILRIQQVVRGDSAAYFCASSPHVGDNQPQHFGDGTRLSIL.

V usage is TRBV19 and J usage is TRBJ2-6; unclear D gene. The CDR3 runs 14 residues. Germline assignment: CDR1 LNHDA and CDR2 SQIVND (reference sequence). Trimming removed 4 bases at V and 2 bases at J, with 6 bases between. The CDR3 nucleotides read TGTGCCAGTAGTACTCAAGCTGGGGCCAACGTCCTGACTTTC. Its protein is CASSTQAGANVLTF. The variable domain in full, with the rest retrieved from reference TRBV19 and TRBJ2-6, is DGGITQSPKYLFRKEGQNVTLSCEQNLNHDAMYWYRQDPGQGLRLIYYSQIVNDFQKGDIAEGYSVSREKKESFPLTVTSAQKNPTAFYLCASSTQAGANVLTFGAGSRLTVL.

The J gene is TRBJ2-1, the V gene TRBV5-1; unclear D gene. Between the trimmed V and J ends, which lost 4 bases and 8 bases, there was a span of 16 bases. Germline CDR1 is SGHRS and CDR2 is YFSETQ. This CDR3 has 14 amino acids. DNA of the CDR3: TGCGCCAGCAGCACGGACCATCCCCGGGATGAGCAGTTCTTC. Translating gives CASSTDHPRDEQFF.

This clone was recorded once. The CDR3 coding sequence is TGTGCCAGCAGCGTACGCAGGGGGCGAGAGACCCAGTACTTC. Protein: CASSVRRGRETQYF. The rearrangement joins TRBV21-1 to TRBJ2-5; the table's TRBD1 call for D was not verified on the DNA. TRBV21-1 is flagged as a pseudogene. The CDR3 length is 14 residues.

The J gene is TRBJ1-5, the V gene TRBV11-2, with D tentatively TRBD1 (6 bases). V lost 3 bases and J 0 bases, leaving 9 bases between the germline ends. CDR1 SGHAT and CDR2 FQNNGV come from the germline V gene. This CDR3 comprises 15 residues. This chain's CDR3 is CASSLGTRSNQPQHF. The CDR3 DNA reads TGTGCCAGCAGCTTGGGGACACGTAGCAATCAGCCCCAGCATTTT.

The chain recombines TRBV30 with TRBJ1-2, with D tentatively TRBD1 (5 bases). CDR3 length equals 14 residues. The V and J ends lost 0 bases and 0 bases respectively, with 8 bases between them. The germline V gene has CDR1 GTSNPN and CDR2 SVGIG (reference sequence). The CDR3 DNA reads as TGTGCCTGGAGTGTCGGGGACGCTAACTATGGCTACACCTTC. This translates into CAWSVGDANYGYTF.

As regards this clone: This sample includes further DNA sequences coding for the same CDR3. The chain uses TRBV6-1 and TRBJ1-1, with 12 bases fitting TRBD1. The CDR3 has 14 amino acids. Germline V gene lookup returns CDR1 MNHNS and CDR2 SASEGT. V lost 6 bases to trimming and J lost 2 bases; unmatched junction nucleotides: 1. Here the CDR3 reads CASSGTGGNTEAFF. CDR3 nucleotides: TGTGCCAGCAGCGGGACAGGGGGCAACACTGAAGCTTTCTTT.

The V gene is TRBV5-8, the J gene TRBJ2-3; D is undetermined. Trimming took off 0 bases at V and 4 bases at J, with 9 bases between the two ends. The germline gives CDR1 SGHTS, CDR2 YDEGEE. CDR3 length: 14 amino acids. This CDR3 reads CASSLEGLADTQYF. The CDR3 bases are TGTGCCAGCAGCTTGGAAGGGTTGGCAGATACGCAGTATTTT.

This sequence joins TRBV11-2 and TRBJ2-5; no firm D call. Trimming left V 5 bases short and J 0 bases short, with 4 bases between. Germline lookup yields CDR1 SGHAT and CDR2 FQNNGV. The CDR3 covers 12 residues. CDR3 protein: CASSRNQETQYF. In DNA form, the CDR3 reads TGTGCCAGCAGCAGAAACCAAGAGACCCAGTACTTC.

The DNA for the CDR3 is TGTGCCTGGAGCGCTAAAAATCAGCCCCAGCATTTT. Translation gives CAWSAKNQPQHF. The chain combines TRBV30 with TRBJ1-5; D is uncertain. Germline V gives CDR1 GTSNPN, CDR2 SVGIG (reference sequence). This CDR3 region has 12 residues. The germline V and J ends were trimmed by 3 bases and 4 bases, with 7 bases remaining between them. Full variable domain (rest looked up from reference TRBV30 and TRBJ1-5): SQTIHQWPATLVQPVGSPLSLECTVEGTSNPNLYWYRQAAGRGLQLLFYSVGIGQISSEVPQNLSASRPQDRQFILSSKKLLLSDSGFYLCAWSAKNQPQHFGDGTRLSIL.